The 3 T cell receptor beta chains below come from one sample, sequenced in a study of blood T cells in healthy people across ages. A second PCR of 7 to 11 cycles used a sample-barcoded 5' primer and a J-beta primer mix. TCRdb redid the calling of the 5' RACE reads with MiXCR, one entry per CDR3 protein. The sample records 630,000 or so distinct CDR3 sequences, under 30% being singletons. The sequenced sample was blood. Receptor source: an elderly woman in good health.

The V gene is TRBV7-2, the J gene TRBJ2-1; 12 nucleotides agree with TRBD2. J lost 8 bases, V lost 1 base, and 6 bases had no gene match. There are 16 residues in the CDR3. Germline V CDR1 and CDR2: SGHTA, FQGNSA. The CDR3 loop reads CASSLVLAGGMDEQFF. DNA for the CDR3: TGTGCCAGCAGCTTAGTCCTAGCGGGGGGGATGGATGAGCAGTTCTTC.

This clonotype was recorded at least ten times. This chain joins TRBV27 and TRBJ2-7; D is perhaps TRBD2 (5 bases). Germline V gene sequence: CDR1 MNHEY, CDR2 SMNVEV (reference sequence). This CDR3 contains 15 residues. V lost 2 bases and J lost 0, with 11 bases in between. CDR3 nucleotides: TGTGCCAGCAGTTTACGGGGTTCCTCCTCCTACGAGCAGTACTTC. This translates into CASSLRGSSSYEQYF.

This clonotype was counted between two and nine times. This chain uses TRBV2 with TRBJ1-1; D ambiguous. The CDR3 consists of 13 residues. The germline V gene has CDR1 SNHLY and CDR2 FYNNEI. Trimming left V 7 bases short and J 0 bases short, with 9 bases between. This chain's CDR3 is CASIREVNTEAFF. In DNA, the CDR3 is TGTGCCAGCATTAGAGAAGTGAACACTGAAGCTTTCTTT.